The 13 T cell receptor beta chains below come from one sample, sequenced in a study of blood T cells in healthy people across ages (dated by TCRdb to between 2014 and 2016). Library creation used 5' RACE. Sequencing instrument: Illumina HiSeq 2500. A second about 6 to 11 cycle PCR used a sample-barcoded 5' primer and a J-beta primer mix. Starting from the raw public reads, TCRdb applied fastp trimming at Q25, assembled clones with MiXCR and retained in-frame beta chains. For every CDR3 protein sequence, its rows merge into one entry that carries the most common genes and DNA. This sample holds around 1.5 million distinct CDR3 sequences; around 35% were observed only once. About 11% of the sample rests with the top ten. Sequencing was carried out using blood. These receptors came from a woman younger than 45 in good health.

On this clonotype itself: A read error is likely, as this CDR3 ends without the conserved phenylalanine or tryptophan. The chain is built from TRBV4-1 and TRBJ2-4, with 9 bases that match TRBD1. The closer fit of TRBJ2-7 to the DNA end suggests the J call may be wrong. The germline V gene encodes CDR1 MGHRA and CDR2 YSYEKL. The CDR3 is 16 residues long. CDR3 DNA sequence: TGCGCCAGCAGCCAAGTATCCAACAGGGGGCCCTACGAGCAGTACTGC. Residues: CASSQVSNRGPYEQYC.

This clonotype was detected only a few times. V usage is TRBV20-1 and J usage is TRBJ2-1, with D tentatively TRBD2 (5 bases). Per germline, CDR1 DFQATT and CDR2 SNEGSKA (reference sequence). The CDR3 has 13 residues. Trimming removed 5 bases from V and 8 bases from J, with 16 bases in between. The CDR3, as DNA: TGCAGTGCTCCGAAAGCGGCGCGGGATGAGCAGTTCTTC. Amino acids: CSAPKAARDEQFF.

The table lists this clonotype with a few counts. V and J are TRBV18 and TRBJ1-5, with 7 bases fitting TRBD1. Per germline, CDR1 KGHSH and CDR2 LQKENI. The CDR3 spans 17 residues. The J segment lost 0 bases and the V segment lost 5 bases, leaving 10 bases of the junction unmatched. CDR3 sequence (DNA): TGTGCCAGCTCAAGACAGGGACCAGACAATAGCAATCAGCCCCAGCATTTT. Protein product: CASSRQGPDNSNQPQHF.

The chain couples TRBV10-1 to TRBJ1-6; the match to TRBD1 covers 10 bases. Germline-derived CDR1 and CDR2 are WNHNN and SYGVQD (reference sequence). The CDR3 length is 15 residues. The V segment lost 1 base and the J segment 8 bases; nucleotides outside the gene matches: 2. CDR3 loop: CASSELGQGYSPLHF. The DNA of the CDR3 is TGCGCCAGCAGTGAGTTGGGACAGGGGTATTCACCCCTCCACTTT.

In its sample, this clonotype was seen a few times. The rearrangement links TRBV27 to TRBJ1-1; 7 positions agree with TRBD1. V trimming: 5 bases; J trimming: 4 bases; junction bases outside the gene matches: 13. Germline V lookup: CDR1 MNHEY, CDR2 SMNVEV (reference sequence). The CDR3 is 16 amino acids. The CDR3 loop reads CASSRTGPRGGTEAFF. CDR3 bases: TGTGCCAGCAGTAGGACAGGCCCCCGCGGTGGCACTGAAGCTTTCTTT.

This clonotype was observed a handful of times. The CDR3 sequence: CASSPNGGFTEAFF. For the CDR3, the DNA is TGCGCCAGCAGTCCGAACGGGGGCTTCACTGAAGCTTTCTTT. The chain joins TRBV5-1 to TRBJ1-1; maybe TRBD1 (6 bases). There are 14 residues in the CDR3. Germline V gene sequence: CDR1 SGHRS, CDR2 YFSETQ. V was pared by 5 bases and J by 4 bases, with 15 bases between.

This sequence joins TRBV5-1 and TRBJ2-7; D is unclear. The CDR3 has 15 amino acids. Trimming stripped 5 bases from V and 5 bases from J, with 20 bases between. CDR1 is SGHRS and CDR2 is YFSETQ in the germline V gene. In DNA form, the CDR3 reads TGCGCCAGCAGAGAGGACGGCCGGCAGGTCGACGAGCAGTACTTC. It encodes CASREDGRQVDEQYF.

Regarding this clonotype: Being one base from a much bigger clone, this may be a read error. The V gene is TRBV29-1, the J gene TRBJ2-1; D ambiguous. Germline assignment: CDR1 SQVTM and CDR2 ANQGSEA. This CDR3 region has 12 residues. The CDR3 loop is CSVERDTYEHFF. The CDR3 DNA is TGCAGCGTTGAACGAGACACGTATGAGCACTTCTTC.

The DNA for the CDR3 is TGTGCCAGCAGCCGGGGAGAGGGGGGCTGGGATACGCAGTATTTT. It encodes CASSRGEGGWDTQYF. This sequence joins TRBV5-6 and TRBJ2-3; either TRBD1 or TRBD2 may fit D (6 bases each). This CDR3 has 15 residues. Germline V gives CDR1 SGHDT, CDR2 YYEEEE. Trimming removed 4 bases at V and 6 bases at J, with 18 bases between.

Only one count was recorded for this clonotype. The chain joins TRBV15 to TRBJ1-2; no reliable D call. Per germline, CDR1 LNHNV and CDR2 YYDKDF (reference sequence). The length of the CDR3 is 14 residues. Trimming stripped 2 bases from V and 3 bases from J, with 10 bases between. CDR3 region: CATSRSLGYYGYTF. DNA for the CDR3: TGTGCCACCAGCAGATCCCTGGGGTACTATGGCTACACCTTC.

As DNA, the CDR3 is TGTGCCAGCCTACTGGGGGACACGGAGACCCAGTACTTC. It codes for CASLLGDTETQYF. This chain uses TRBV12-3 or TRBV12-4 with TRBJ2-5; tentative D call: TRBD1 (6 bases). The CDR3 spans 13 residues. Trimming cost V 8 bases and J 5 bases, with 15 bases left between them.

The genes are TRBV10-3 and TRBJ2-2; no clear D. V dropped 7 bases and J dropped 1 base, with 4 bases sitting between them. Germline V gives CDR1 ENHRY, CDR2 SYGVKD. CDR3 length equals 12 residues. CDR3 residues: CAINQNTGELFF. In nucleotides, the CDR3 is TGTGCCATCAATCAGAACACCGGGGAGCTGTTTTTT.

This clonotype was observed a few times. The chain combines TRBV20-1 with TRBJ2-5, with D perhaps TRBD2 (6 bases). Trimming pared 4 bases from V and 3 bases from J, leaving 9 bases between. Germline CDR1 is DFQATT and CDR2 is SNEGSKA (reference sequence). This CDR3 region has 12 residues. The CDR3, as DNA: TGCAGTGCTACGGGAGACGAAGAGACCCAGTACTTC. It translates to CSATGDEETQYF.